The 19 T cell receptor beta chains in this list originate from one sample, sequenced in a study of OX40 agonist ivuxolimab in advanced cancers. Profiled with immunoSEQ multiplex PCR; TCRdb holds only in-frame clones, not every one. Among roughly 65,000 clones listed, about four fifths were seen once. Sample: CD4+ or CD8+ T cells sorted from blood, taken in a trial of the OX40 agonist ivuxolimab. Receptor source: an adult with an advanced solid tumor such as melanoma, head and neck, liver or kidney cancer.

The rearrangement uses TRBV11-2 and TRBJ1-3; a weak D match, TRBD1 (6 bases). The CDR3 has 14 residues. With 1 base removed from V and 3 bases from J, the gap between germline ends came to 7 bases. Germline V CDR1 and CDR2: SGHAT, FQNNGV. Here the CDR3 DNA reads TGTGCCAGCAGCTTAGTACAGGGTGGAAACACCATATATTTT. Translation gives CASSLVQGGNTIYF.

V is TRBV10-1 and J is TRBJ1-6; D unclear. This CDR3 contains 16 residues. Germline CDR1 is WNHNN and CDR2 is SYGVQD (reference sequence). V lost 0 bases and J lost 7, with 13 bases in between. The CDR3 here is CASSESGWHGNSPLHF. The CDR3, as DNA: TGCGCCAGCAGTGAGTCGGGCTGGCATGGAAATTCACCCCTCCACTTT.

The V call is TRBV12-5, the J call TRBJ1-4, with 7 bases identical to TRBD1. The CDR3 sequence is 17 residues long. Unmatched junction bases numbered 12, after V lost 2 bases and J lost 6 bases. CDR1 and CDR2 from the germline V gene are LGHNT and FRNRAP. CDR3: CASGLKDVTGIDEKLFF. For the CDR3, the DNA is TGTGCTAGTGGTTTGAAGGATGTGACAGGGATCGATGAAAAACTGTTTTTT. Full variable domain (outside the CDR3, taken from reference TRBV12-5 and TRBJ1-4): DARVTQTPRHKVTEMGQEVTMRCQPILGHNTVFWYRQTMMQGLELLAYFRNRAPLDDSGMPKDRFSAEMPDATLATLKIQPSEPRDSAVYFCASGLKDVTGIDEKLFFGSGTQLSVL.

This clone appeared once. This chain links TRBV5-1 with TRBJ2-7; 7 nucleotides align to TRBD1. Looked up from germline, CDR1 is SGHRS and CDR2 is YFSETQ. The CDR3 has 14 residues. The V gene end was trimmed by 0 bases and the J gene end by 7 bases; junction bases not matched to a gene: 7. The chain's CDR3 is CASSLGQGEREQYF. CDR3 DNA sequence: TGCGCCAGCAGCTTGGGACAGGGTGAGAGGGAGCAGTACTTC.

The chain carries TRBV28 and TRBJ2-1; 7 nucleotides agree with TRBD1. CDR1 and CDR2 (germline): MDHEN, SYDVKM. The V and J ends lost 1 base and 0 bases, in that order; junction bases with no gene match: 12. The CDR3 spans 19 residues. The CDR3 DNA is TGTGCCAGCAGTTTATCGAGGGACAGCGCGGTCCTCTCCTACAATGAGCAGTTCTTC. Translation: CASSLSRDSAVLSYNEQFF.

The V and J genes are TRBV28 and TRBJ1-3; 9 bases are shared with TRBD1. Germline CDR1 MDHEN, CDR2 SYDVKM. With V trimmed by 5 bases and J by 2 bases, 10 bases remained unmatched. CDR3 length equals 17 residues. The CDR3 DNA sequence: TGTGCCAGCAGTCCCCAGGGGGGACAGGGCCCTGGAAACACCATATATTTT. This sequence encodes CASSPQGGQGPGNTIYF.

V usage is TRBV4-1 and J usage is TRBJ1-5; tentative D call: TRBD1 (5 bases). This CDR3 has 14 amino acids. CDR1 is MGHRA and CDR2 is YSYEKL in the germline V gene. Trimming removed 4 bases at V and 9 bases at J, with 16 bases between. The CDR3 nucleotides are TGCGCCAGCAGCCTAGGGACCTCCTGGGGGCCCCAGCATTTT. It encodes CASSLGTSWGPQHF.

This rearrangement joins TRBV5-5 to TRBJ1-5; maybe TRBD1 (6 bases). Trimming took 1 base from V and 2 from J, leaving 7 bases between them. Germline values: CDR1 SGHKS, CDR2 YYEKEE (reference sequence). The CDR3 has 14 residues. DNA for the CDR3: TGTGCCAGCAGCTTGAAGGGGGGCAATCAGCCCCAGCATTTT. It yields the protein CASSLKGGNQPQHF.

V and J are TRBV5-1 and TRBJ1-5, with 9 bases lining up with TRBD1. The CDR3 sequence is 17 residues long. The germline CDR1 and CDR2 sequences are SGHRS and YFSETQ. V lost 3 bases and J lost 1; bases outside the gene matches: 8. As DNA, the CDR3 is TGCGCCAGCAGCTCTTGCGGGACAGGGATCAGCAATCAGCCCCAGCATTTT. This encodes CASSSCGTGISNQPQHF.

The chain is built from TRBV5-1 and TRBJ2-3; TRBD2 is a possible D gene (5 bases). The CDR3 has 16 residues. The germline gives CDR1 SGHRS, CDR2 YFSETQ. V was shortened by 0 bases and J by 3 bases, with 14 bases between the two germline ends. CDR3 sequence: CASSLGLTQETDTQYF. As DNA, the CDR3 is TGCGCCAGCAGCTTGGGACTAACTCAGGAGACAGATACGCAGTATTTT.

The chain links TRBV4-2 to TRBJ2-7, with D hard to call. V dropped 0 bases and J dropped 4 bases, with 10 bases sitting between them. This CDR3 region has 14 residues. CDR1 is LGHNA and CDR2 is YNFKEQ in the germline V gene. CDR3 in amino acids: CASSQDAFGYEQYF. CDR3 nucleotide sequence: TGTGCCAGCAGCCAAGATGCCTTCGGATACGAGCAGTACTTC.

This clone showed up just once. This chain uses TRBV15 with TRBJ2-7; D tentatively fits TRBD1 or TRBD2 (5 bases each). Germline-derived CDR1 and CDR2 are LNHNV and YYDKDF (reference sequence). The CDR3 spans 15 residues. The V end was cut by 0 bases, the J end by 4 bases, with 13 bases between. The CDR3 DNA sequence: TGTGCCACCAGCAGAGATCTAGGGGACCTATACGAGCAGTACTTC. It specifies CATSRDLGDLYEQYF.

The chain combines TRBV11-2 with TRBJ1-4, with D maybe TRBD1 (6 bases). Looked up from germline, CDR1 is SGHAT and CDR2 is FQNNGV. Trimming removed 5 bases from V and 7 bases from J, with 14 bases in between. CDR3 length: 14 residues. The CDR3 loop is CASSATRGGEKLFF. Here the CDR3 DNA reads TGTGCCAGCAGCGCTACCCGAGGGGGTGAAAAACTGTTTTTT.

V is TRBV18 and J is TRBJ2-7; TRBD2 is a possible D gene (6 bases). The germline gives CDR1 KGHSH, CDR2 LQKENI. This CDR3 comprises 14 residues. Deletions cut 3 bases from V and 4 bases from J, with 13 bases between. The CDR3 sequence is CASSPEAGTYEQYF. The CDR3 bases are TGTGCCAGCTCACCGGAAGCCGGGACTTACGAGCAGTACTTC.

This clone has more than one count but fewer than ten. DNA for the CDR3: TGTGCCAGCAGCAATCGACAGGGCACAGATACGCAGTATTTT. It yields the protein CASSNRQGTDTQYF. The chain employs TRBV9 and TRBJ2-3; possible D gene TRBD1, 6 bases. The CDR3 length is 14 residues. The germline gives CDR1 SGDLS, CDR2 YYNGEE. Trimming took 4 bases from V and 1 from J, leaving 10 bases between them. The complete variable domain, with remaining parts taken from reference TRBV9 and TRBJ2-3, reads DSGVTQTPKHLITATGQRVTLRCSPRSGDLSVYWYQQSLDQGLQFLIQYYNGEERAKGNILERFSAQQFPDLHSELNLSSLELGDSALYFCASSNRQGTDTQYFGPGTRLTVL.

V gene TRBV5-1 combines with J gene TRBJ1-4; a weak D match, TRBD1 (5 bases). Germline V gives CDR1 SGHRS, CDR2 YFSETQ. V lost 4 bases to trimming and J lost 6 bases, with 16 bases between them. This CDR3 contains 15 residues. This CDR3 is CASSHGGAGDEKLFF. In DNA, the CDR3 is TGCGCCAGCAGCCACGGAGGGGCCGGTGATGAAAAACTGTTTTTT.

The chain recombines TRBV11-2 with TRBJ1-3; 7 nucleotides line up with TRBD1. Germline CDR1 is SGHAT and CDR2 is FQNNGV. The CDR3 extends over 15 amino acids. After removal of 2 bases from V and 1 base from J, the junction contained 2 bases not matched to a gene. This chain's CDR3 is CASSLMTGSGNTIYF. The CDR3 region has the DNA TGTGCCAGCAGCTTAATGACAGGGTCTGGAAACACCATATATTTT.

V and J are TRBV19 and TRBJ2-1; 14 bases fit TRBD2. Germline CDR1 reads LNHDA; CDR2 reads SQIVND (reference sequence). The J segment lost 9 bases and the V segment lost 5 bases, leaving 6 bases of the junction unmatched. This CDR3 is 15 amino acids long. CDR3 nucleotide sequence: TGTGCCAGTAGTCCCGGGACTAGCGGGAGCGCTGAGCAGTTCTTC. It translates to CASSPGTSGSAEQFF.

This chain links TRBV7-9 with TRBJ1-1, with D possibly TRBD1 on 5 matching bases. The CDR3 loop spans 15 amino acids. Per germline, CDR1 SEHNR and CDR2 FQNEAQ (reference sequence). Trimming shortened V by 1 base and J by 1 base, and 10 bases separated the two germline ends. The CDR3 is CASSLGGRQNTEAFF. The CDR3 DNA reads TGTGCCAGCAGCTTAGGGGGACGGCAGAACACTGAAGCTTTCTTT.